This T cell receptor (beta chain) was found in a study of beta chain features in type 1 diabetes. The study reverse transcribed the entire isolated RNA, so it sequenced expressed TCRB transcripts. Method: immunoSEQ multiplex PCR; TCRdb's copy keeps in-frame clones and lacks some. The sample holds 310,000 or so clones, roughly 8% seen once. The V and J ends lost 5 bases and 5 bases, in that order; junction bases with no gene match: 12. The CDR3 spans 16 residues. Germline V gives CDR1 PRHDT, CDR2 FYEKMQ (reference sequence). The V gene is TRBV13, the J gene TRBJ1-2; 9 bases line up with TRBD1. The receptor was isolated from a woman younger than 35 in good health. The sample was central memory CD4+ T cells from blood. CDR3 nucleotides: TGTGCCAGCAGCCCTTGGGGACAGGGAGGTTTTTATGGCTACACCTTC. It translates to CASSPWGQGGFYGYTF.